This T cell receptor (beta chain) was captured in a study of beta chain features in type 1 diabetes. Study conclusions and caveats: Whether TCRB rearrangement is influenced by HLA type went unresolved here. Amplification by PCR could prefer shorter templates, with the same effect in patients and controls. Type 1 diabetes patients showed fewer insertions and more deletions at VDJ junctions.

CDR3 length: 15 residues. Trimming shortened V by 3 bases and J by 6 bases, and 18 bases separated the two germline ends. CDR1 SGHNT and CDR2 YYREEE come from the germline V gene (reference sequence). TCRB transcripts that were expressed got sequenced, as all of the isolated RNA had been reverse transcribed. Libraries were prepared by immunoSEQ multiplex PCR; TCRdb keeps only in-frame clonotypes and omits some of them. Seen here are some 410,000 clones, roughly 13% observed once, and the top ten hold approximately 0.038%. Turning to this clone: Its target is not known.

Sequenced: naive CD4+ T cells from blood. The chain uses TRBV5-4 and TRBJ1-2, with D possibly TRBD1 on 5 matching bases. The origin of this receptor is a man in his thirties or forties in good health. The CDR3 region has the DNA TGTGCCAGCAGCTCGGGCCCTTTGGGGCGCGATGGCTACACCTTC. Protein: CASSSGPLGRDGYTF.